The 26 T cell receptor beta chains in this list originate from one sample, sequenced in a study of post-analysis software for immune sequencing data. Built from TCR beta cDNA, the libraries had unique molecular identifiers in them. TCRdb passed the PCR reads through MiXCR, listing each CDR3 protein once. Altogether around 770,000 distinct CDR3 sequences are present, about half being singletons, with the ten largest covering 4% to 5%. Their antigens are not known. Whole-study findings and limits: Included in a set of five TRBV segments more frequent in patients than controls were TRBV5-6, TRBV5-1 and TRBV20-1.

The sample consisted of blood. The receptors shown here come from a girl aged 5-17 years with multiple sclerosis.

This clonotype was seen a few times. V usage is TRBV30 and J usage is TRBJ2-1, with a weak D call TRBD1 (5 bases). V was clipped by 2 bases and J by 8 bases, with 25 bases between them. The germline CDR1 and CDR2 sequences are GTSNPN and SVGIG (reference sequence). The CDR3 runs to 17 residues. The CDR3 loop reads CAWSLPTRVDTWHEQFF. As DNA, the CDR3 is TGTGCCTGGAGTTTGCCCACCAGGGTTGACACATGGCATGAGCAGTTCTTC. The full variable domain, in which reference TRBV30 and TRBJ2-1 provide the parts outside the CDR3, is SQTIHQWPATLVQPVGSPLSLECTVEGTSNPNLYWYRQAAGRGLQLLFYSVGIGQISSEVPQNLSASRPQDRQFILSSKKLLLSDSGFYLCAWSLPTRVDTWHEQFFGPGTRLTVL.

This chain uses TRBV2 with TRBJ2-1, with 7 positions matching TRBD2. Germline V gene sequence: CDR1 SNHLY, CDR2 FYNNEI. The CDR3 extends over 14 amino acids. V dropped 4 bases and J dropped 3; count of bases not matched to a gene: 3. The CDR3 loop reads CASSVWGGYNEQFF. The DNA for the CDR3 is TGTGCCAGCAGTGTATGGGGGGGCTACAATGAGCAGTTCTTC.

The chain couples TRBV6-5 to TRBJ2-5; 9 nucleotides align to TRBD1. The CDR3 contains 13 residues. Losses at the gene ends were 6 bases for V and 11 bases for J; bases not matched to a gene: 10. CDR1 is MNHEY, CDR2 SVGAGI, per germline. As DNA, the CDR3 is TGTGCCAGCAGGCACAGGGGGCTCAATGAGCAGTACTTC. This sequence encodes CASRHRGLNEQYF.

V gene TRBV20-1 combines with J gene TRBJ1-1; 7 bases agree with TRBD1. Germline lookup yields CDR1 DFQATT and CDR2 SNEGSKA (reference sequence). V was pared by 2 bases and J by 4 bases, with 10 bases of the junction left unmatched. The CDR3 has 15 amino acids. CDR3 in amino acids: CSARPYDRDGTEAFF. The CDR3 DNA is TGCAGTGCTAGACCTTACGACAGGGATGGCACTGAAGCTTTCTTT.

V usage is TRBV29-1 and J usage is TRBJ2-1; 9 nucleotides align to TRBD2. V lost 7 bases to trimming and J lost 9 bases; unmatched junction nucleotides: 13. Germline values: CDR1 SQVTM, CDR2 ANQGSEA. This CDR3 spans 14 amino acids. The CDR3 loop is CSARAGGSSGEQFF. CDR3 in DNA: TGCAGCGCTAGAGCGGGAGGATCGTCGGGTGAGCAGTTCTTC.

CDR3 residues: CASSGTGHTEAFF. CDR3 DNA: TGTGCCAGCAGTGGGACAGGGCACACTGAAGCTTTCTTT. The chain combines TRBV25-1 with TRBJ1-1; TRBD1 matches 8 bases. This CDR3 comprises 13 residues. Trimming removed 4 bases from V and 3 bases from J; junction bases left unmatched: 1. The germline gives CDR1 MGHDK, CDR2 SYGVNS.

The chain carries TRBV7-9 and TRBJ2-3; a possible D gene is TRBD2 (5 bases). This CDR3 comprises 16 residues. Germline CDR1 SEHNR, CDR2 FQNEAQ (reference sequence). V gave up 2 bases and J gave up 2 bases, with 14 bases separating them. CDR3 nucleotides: TGTGCCAGCAGCTTACAGCGGCCCTCGAACACAGATACGCAGTATTTT. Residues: CASSLQRPSNTDTQYF.

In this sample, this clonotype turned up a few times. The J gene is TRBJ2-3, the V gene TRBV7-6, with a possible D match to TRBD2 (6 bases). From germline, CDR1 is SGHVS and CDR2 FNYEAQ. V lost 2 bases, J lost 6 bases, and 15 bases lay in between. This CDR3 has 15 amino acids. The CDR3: CASSLRRDPRDTQYF. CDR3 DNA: TGTGCCAGCAGCTTACGGCGGGACCCGCGCGATACGCAGTATTTT.

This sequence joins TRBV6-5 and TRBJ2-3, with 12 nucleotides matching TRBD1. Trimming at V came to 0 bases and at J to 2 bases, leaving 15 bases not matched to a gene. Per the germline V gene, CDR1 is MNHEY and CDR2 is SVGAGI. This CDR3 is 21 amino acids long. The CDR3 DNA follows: TGTGCCAGCAGTTACTCGATGGGGACAGGGGGCTATGGGCGAACCACAGATACGCAGTATTTT. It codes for CASSYSMGTGGYGRTTDTQYF.

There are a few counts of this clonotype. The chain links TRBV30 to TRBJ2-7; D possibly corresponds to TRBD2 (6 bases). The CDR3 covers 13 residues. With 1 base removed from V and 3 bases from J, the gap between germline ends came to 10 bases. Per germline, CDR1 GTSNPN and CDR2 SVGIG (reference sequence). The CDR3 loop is CAWSGLVVYEQYF. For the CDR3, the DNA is TGTGCCTGGAGTGGACTAGTGGTCTACGAGCAGTACTTC.

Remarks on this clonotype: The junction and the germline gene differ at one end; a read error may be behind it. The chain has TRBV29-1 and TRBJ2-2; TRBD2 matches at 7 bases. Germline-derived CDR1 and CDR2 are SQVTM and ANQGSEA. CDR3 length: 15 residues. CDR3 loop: CSVERAGTNTGERFF. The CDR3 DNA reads TGCAGCGTTGAAAGAGCGGGAACTAACACCGGGGAGCGGTTTTTT.

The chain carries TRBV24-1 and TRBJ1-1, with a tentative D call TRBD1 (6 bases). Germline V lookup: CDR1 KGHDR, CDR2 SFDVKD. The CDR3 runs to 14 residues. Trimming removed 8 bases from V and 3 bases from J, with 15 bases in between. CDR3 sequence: CATKAAGADTEAFF. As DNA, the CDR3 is TGTGCCACCAAGGCCGCAGGGGCGGACACTGAAGCTTTCTTT.

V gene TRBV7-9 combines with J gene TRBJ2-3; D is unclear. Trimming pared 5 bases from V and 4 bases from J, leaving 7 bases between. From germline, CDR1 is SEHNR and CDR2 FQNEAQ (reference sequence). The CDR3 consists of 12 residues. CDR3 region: CASSRDPDTQYF. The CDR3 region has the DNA TGTGCCAGCAGCCGCGACCCAGATACGCAGTATTTT.

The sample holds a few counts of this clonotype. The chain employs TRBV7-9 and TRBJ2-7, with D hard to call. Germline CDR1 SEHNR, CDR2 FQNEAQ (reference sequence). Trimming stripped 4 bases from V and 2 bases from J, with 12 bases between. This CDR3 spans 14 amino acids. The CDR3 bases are TGTGCCAGCAGCTCCCCCGGGCCAGCCTACGAGCAGTACTTC. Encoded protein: CASSSPGPAYEQYF.

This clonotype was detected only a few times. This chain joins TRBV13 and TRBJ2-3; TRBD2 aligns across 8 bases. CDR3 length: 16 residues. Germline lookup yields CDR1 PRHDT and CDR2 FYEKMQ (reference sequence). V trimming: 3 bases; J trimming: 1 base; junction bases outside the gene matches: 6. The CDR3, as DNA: TGTGCCAGCAGCTTTGGACTAGCTGAAGGCACAGATACGCAGTATTTT. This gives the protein CASSFGLAEGTDTQYF.

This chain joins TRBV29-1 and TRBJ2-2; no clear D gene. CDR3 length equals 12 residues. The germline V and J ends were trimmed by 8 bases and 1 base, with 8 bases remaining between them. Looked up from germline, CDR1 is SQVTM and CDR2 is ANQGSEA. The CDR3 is CSSAMNTGELFF. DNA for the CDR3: TGCAGCTCTGCCATGAACACCGGGGAGCTGTTTTTT.

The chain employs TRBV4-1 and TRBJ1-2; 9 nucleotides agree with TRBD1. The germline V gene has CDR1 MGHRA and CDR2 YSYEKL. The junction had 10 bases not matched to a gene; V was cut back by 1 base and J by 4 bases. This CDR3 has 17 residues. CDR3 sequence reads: CASSQGERQGDGYGYTF. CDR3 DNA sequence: TGCGCCAGCAGCCAAGGCGAAAGACAGGGGGACGGCTATGGCTACACCTTC.

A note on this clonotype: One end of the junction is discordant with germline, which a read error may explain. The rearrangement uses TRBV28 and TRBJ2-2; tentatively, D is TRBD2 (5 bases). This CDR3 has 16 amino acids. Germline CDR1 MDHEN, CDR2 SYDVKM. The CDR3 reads CASSSTGGFRTGERFF. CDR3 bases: TGTGCCAGCAGTTCTACTGGAGGATTTCGAACCGGGGAGCGGTTTTTT.

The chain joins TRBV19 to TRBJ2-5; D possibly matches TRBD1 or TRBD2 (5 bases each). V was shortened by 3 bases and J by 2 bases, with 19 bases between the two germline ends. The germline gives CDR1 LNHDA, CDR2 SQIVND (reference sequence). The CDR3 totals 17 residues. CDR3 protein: CASSIILLGRKQETQYF. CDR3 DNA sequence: TGTGCCAGTAGTATTATTCTTCTGGGACGGAAACAAGAGACCCAGTACTTC.

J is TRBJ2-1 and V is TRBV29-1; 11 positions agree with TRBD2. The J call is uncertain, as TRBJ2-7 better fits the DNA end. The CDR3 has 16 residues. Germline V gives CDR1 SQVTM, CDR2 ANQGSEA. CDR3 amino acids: CSATGTSGSSYNEQYF. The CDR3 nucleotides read TGCAGCGCAACCGGGACTAGCGGTAGCTCCTACAATGAGCAGTACTTC.

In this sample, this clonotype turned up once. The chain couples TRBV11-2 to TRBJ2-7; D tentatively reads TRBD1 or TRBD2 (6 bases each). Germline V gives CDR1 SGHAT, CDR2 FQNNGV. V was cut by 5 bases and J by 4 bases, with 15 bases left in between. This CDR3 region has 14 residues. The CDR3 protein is CASSQRGAPYEQYF. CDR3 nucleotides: TGTGCCAGCAGCCAAAGGGGGGCACCTTACGAGCAGTACTTC.

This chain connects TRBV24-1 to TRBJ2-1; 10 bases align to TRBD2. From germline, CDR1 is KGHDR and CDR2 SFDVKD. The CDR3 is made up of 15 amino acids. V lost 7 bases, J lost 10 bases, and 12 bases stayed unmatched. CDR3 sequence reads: CATRKAGGPNEEQFF. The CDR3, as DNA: TGTGCCACCAGGAAAGCGGGAGGGCCGAACGAGGAGCAGTTCTTC.

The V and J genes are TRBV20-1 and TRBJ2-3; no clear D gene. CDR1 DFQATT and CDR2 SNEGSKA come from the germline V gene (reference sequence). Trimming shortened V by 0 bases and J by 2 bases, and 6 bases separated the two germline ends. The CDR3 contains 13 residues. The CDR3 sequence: CSAREPLTDTQYF. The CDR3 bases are TGCAGTGCTAGAGAGCCACTCACAGATACGCAGTATTTT.

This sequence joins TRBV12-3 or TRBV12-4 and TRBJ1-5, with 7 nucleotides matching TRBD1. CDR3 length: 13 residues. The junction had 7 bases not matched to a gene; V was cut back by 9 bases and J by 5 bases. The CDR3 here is CASKTGKDQPQHF. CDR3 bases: TGTGCCAGTAAGACAGGGAAGGATCAGCCCCAGCATTTT.

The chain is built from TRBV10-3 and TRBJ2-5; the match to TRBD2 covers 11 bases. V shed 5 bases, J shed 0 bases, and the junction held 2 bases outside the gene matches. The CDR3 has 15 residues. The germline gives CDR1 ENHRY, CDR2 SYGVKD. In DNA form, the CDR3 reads TGTGCCATCAGTAATAGCGGGAGGGACCAAGAGACCCAGTACTTC. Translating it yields CAISNSGRDQETQYF.

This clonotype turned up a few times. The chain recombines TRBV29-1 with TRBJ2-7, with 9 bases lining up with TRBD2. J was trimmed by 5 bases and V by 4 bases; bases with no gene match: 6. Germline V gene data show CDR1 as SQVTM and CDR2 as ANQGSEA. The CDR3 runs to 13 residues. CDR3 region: CSVAPTSGNEQYF. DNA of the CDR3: TGCAGCGTTGCCCCGACTAGCGGAAACGAGCAGTACTTC.